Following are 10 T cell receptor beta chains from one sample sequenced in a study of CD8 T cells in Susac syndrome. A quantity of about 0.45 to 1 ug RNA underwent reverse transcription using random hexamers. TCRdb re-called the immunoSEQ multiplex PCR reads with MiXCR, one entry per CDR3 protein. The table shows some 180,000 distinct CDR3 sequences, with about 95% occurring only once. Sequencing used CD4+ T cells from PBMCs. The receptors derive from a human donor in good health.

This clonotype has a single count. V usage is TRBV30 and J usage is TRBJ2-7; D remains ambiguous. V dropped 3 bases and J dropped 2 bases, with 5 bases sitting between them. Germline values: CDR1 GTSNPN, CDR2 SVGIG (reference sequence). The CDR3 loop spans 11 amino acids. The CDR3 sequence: CAWRVTYEQYF. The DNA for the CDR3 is TGTGCCTGGAGGGTCACCTACGAGCAGTACTTC.

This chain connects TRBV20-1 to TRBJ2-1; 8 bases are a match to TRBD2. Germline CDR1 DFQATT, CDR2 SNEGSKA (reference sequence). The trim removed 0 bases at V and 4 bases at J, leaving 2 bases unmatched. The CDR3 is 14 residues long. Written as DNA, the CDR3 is TGCAGTGCTAGAGAACTAGCGGAGTACAATGAGCAGTTCTTC. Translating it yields CSARELAEYNEQFF.

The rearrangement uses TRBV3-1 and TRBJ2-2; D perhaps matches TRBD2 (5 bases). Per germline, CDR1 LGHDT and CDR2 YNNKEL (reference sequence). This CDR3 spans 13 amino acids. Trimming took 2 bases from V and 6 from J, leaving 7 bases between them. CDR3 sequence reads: CASSQRTPGELFF. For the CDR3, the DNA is TGTGCCAGCAGCCAACGGACTCCCGGGGAGCTGTTTTTT.

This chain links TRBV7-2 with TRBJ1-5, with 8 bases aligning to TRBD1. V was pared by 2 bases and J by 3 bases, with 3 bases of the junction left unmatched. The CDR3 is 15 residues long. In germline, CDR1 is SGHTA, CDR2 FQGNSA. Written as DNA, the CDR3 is TGTGCCAGCAGCTTACAGGGGGCCTCCAATCAGCCCCAGCATTTT. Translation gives CASSLQGASNQPQHF.

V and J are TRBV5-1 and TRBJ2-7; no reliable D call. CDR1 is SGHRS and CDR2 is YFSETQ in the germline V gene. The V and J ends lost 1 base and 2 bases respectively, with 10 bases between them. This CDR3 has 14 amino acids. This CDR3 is CASSLYGPPYEQYF. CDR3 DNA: TGCGCCAGCAGCTTGTACGGCCCTCCCTACGAGCAGTACTTC. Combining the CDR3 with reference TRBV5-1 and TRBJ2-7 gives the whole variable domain KAGVTQTPRYLIKTRGQQVTLSCSPISGHRSVSWYQQTPGQGLQFLFEYFSETQRNKGNFPGRFSGRQFSNSRSEMNVSTLELGDSALYLCASSLYGPPYEQYFGPGTRLTVT.

The CDR3 DNA sequence: TGCAGTGCCCCCCTGGCCGGGAACTATGGCTACACCTTC. Protein sequence: CSAPLAGNYGYTF. V is TRBV20-1 and J is TRBJ1-2; D gene unclear. The CDR3 contains 13 residues. V lost 6 bases and J lost 2, with 13 bases in between. CDR1 DFQATT and CDR2 SNEGSKA come from the germline V gene (reference sequence).

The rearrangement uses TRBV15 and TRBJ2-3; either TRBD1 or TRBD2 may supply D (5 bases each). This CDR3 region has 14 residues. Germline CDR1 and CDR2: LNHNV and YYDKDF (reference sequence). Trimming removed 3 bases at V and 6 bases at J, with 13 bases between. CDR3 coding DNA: TGTGCCACCAGCAGTGAGCGAGGGGTGGATACGCAGTATTTT. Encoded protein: CATSSERGVDTQYF. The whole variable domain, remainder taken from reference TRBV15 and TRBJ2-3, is DAMVIQNPRYQVTQFGKPVTLSCSQTLNHNVMYWYQQKSSQAPKLLFHYYDKDFNNEADTPDNFQSRRPNTSFCFLDIRSPGLGDTAMYLCATSSERGVDTQYFGPGTRLTVL.

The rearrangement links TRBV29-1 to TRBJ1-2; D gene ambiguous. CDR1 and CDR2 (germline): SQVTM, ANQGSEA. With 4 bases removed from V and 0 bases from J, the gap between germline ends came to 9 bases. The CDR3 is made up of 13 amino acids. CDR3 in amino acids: CSVASQANYGYTF. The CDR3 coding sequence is TGCAGCGTTGCTTCACAAGCTAACTATGGCTACACCTTC.

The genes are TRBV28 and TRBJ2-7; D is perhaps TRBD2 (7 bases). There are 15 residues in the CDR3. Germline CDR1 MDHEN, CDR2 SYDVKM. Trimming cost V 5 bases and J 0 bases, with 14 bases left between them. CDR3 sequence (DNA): TGTGCCAGCAGTCCGGGGGGCACGAGCTCCTACGAGCAGTACTTC. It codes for CASSPGGTSSYEQYF. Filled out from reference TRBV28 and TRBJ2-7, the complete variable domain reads DVKVTQSSRYLVKRTGEKVFLECVQDMDHENMFWYRQDPGLGLRLIYFSYDVKMKEKGDIPEGYSVSREKKERFSLILESASTNQTSMYLCASSPGGTSSYEQYFGPGTRLTVT.

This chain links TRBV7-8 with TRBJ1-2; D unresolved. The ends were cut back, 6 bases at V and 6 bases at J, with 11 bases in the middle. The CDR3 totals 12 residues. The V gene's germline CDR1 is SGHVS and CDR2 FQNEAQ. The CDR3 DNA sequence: TGTGCCAGCAGTCTGGACGGTCATGGCTACACCTTC. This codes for CASSLDGHGYTF.